This TCR beta chain was obtained from a study of cytomegalovirus exposure and HLA in healthy donors. Study as a whole: Genotyping of hundreds of donors showed that approximately 83% belonged to the Caucasian-associated ancestry cluster. General study points: Available immune exposure information was restricted to CMV serostatus only. Most TCR beta V segments were productive about 87% or about 30% of the time in an earlier analysis.

This clone was recorded once. Its target is not known. Nominally healthy donors provided the samples, though records likely missed some immune exposures. The germline V gene has CDR1 SGHTA and CDR2 FQGTGA. The CDR3 consists of 15 residues. The trim removed 4 bases at V and 7 bases at J, leaving 11 bases unmatched. In the PCR, 60 Vbeta and 13 Jbeta primers were used. TCRdb keeps only in-frame clones here, not all; method: immunoSEQ multiplex PCR. This repertoire shows about 95,000 clones, 70% to 85% found once; its top ten account for approximately 5.3%. Sequencing was done on a sample of PBMCs. This chain joins TRBV7-3 and TRBJ1-2; 8 nucleotides align to TRBD1. The sequence was collected from a man under 40 in good health and CMV-seropositive. The CDR3 region has the DNA TGTGCCAGCAGCTCCCTCGAGGGCAGGGGGCTTGGCTACACCTTC. Translating it yields CASSSLEGRGLGYTF.